The source of this T cell receptor (beta chain) is a study of shared clonotypes between healthy human individuals. Each replicate PCR on the sorted subsets used approximately 200 ng DNA (roughly 32,000 T cell genomes). The protocol was immunoSEQ multiplex PCR, while the TCRdb copy is restricted to in-frame clones and leaves out a portion. Altogether about 2.3 million clones are present, 85% to 95% being singletons, with the ten largest covering about 0.36%. In germline, CDR1 is SGHAT, CDR2 FQNNGV. CDR3 size: 14 residues. V was pared by 4 bases and J by 5 bases, with 12 bases between. This clonotype was sampled from a young man in good health. Some clones in this sample may be carry-over from other donors' samples. This chain connects TRBV11-2 to TRBJ1-5; TRBD1 is a possible D gene (6 bases). Sequencing was performed on naive CD4+ T cells from PBMCs. The subset is: CD45RA+ positively selected. For the CDR3, the DNA is TGTGCCAGCAGCTACCCAGGGGAAGATCAGCCCCAGCATTTT. Translation gives CASSYPGEDQPQHF.